The sequence of this T cell receptor beta chain was determined in a study of cytomegalovirus exposure and HLA in healthy donors. Primers included in the PCR were 60 Vbeta and 13 Jbeta primers. The data were produced by immunoSEQ multiplex PCR, yet TCRdb's version contains in-frame clones alone and is incomplete. The table shows approximately 210,000 clones, with 75% to 85% occurring only once. Overall study findings and caveats: Follow-up analysis seemed to connect common viral pathogens with several of the most significant clusters identified. Using the classifier, cytomegalovirus status was reportedly diagnosed with high specificity and sensitivity.

Worth noting for this clone: As yet, its antigen is unknown.

J was trimmed by 5 bases and V by 7 bases; bases with no gene match: 14. The CDR3 extends over 16 amino acids. The germline gives CDR1 LNHDA, CDR2 SQIVND (reference sequence). The origin of this receptor is a woman in her 50s in good health and CMV-seronegative. The chain recombines TRBV19 with TRBJ1-1, with TRBD1 identical over 9 bases. The sequencing input was PBMCs. The CDR3 region has the DNA TGTGCCAGTACCCGCAAACCGGGACAGGGTCAGACTGAAGCTTTCTTT. Amino acid sequence: CASTRKPGQGQTEAFF.